These 28 T cell receptor beta chains originate from one sample sequenced in a study of cytomegalovirus exposure and HLA in healthy donors. Primers for the PCR totalled 60 Vbeta and 13 Jbeta. Generated by immunoSEQ multiplex PCR, the TCRdb table keeps only in-frame clones and is missing some. The sample has 200,000 to 250,000 clones; the top ten hold 0.75% to 1%. The sample consisted of PBMCs. Receptors were obtained from a woman aged 25 to 39 in good health and CMV-seropositive.

The chain couples TRBV6-5 to TRBJ1-2, with a weak D call TRBD1 (6 bases). The CDR3 length is 14 residues. Germline V gene lookup returns CDR1 MNHEY and CDR2 SVGAGI. V gave up 8 bases and J gave up 4 bases, with 17 bases separating them. This CDR3 reads CASGRGGGSYGYTF. The CDR3 coding sequence is TGTGCCAGCGGAAGGGGGGGCGGTAGCTATGGCTACACCTTC.

The chain joins TRBV28 to TRBJ2-1, with D possibly matching TRBD1 (6 bases). Trimming left V 5 bases short and J 3 bases short, with 8 bases between. CDR1 and CDR2 from the germline V gene are MDHEN and SYDVKM. CDR3 length: 13 residues. CDR3: CASSDRNYNEQFF. The CDR3 DNA reads as TGTGCCAGCAGTGACAGGAACTACAATGAGCAGTTCTTC.

The genes are TRBV5-3 and TRBJ2-1, with 7 positions matching TRBD1. TRBV5-3 is filed as an ORF, its function uncertain. Losses at the gene ends were 5 bases for V and 8 bases for J; bases not matched to a gene: 7. The CDR3 has 13 residues. The CDR3 region is CARSSTGVYEQFF. DNA for the CDR3: TGTGCCAGAAGTTCTACAGGGGTCTATGAGCAGTTCTTC.

The chain carries TRBV5-1 and TRBJ2-1; D is perhaps TRBD2 (6 bases). CDR1 SGHRS and CDR2 YFSETQ come from the germline V gene. Trimming stripped 4 bases from V and 0 bases from J, with 11 bases between. This CDR3 region has 15 residues. CDR3 sequence: CASSPSVSSYNEQFF. The CDR3, as DNA: TGCGCCAGCAGCCCTAGCGTGAGCTCCTACAATGAGCAGTTCTTC.

The genes are TRBV28 and TRBJ1-5; D might be TRBD1 (6 bases). Germline CDR1 and CDR2: MDHEN and SYDVKM. V was shortened by 5 bases and J by 7 bases, with 15 bases between the two germline ends. This CDR3 is built from 14 residues. Here the CDR3 DNA reads TGTGCCAGCAGTCCGCCCGACAGGATCCAGCCCCAGCATTTT. It yields the protein CASSPPDRIQPQHF. Drawing the rest from reference TRBV28 and TRBJ1-5, the complete variable domain is DVKVTQSSRYLVKRTGEKVFLECVQDMDHENMFWYRQDPGLGLRLIYFSYDVKMKEKGDIPEGYSVSREKKERFSLILESASTNQTSMYLCASSPPDRIQPQHFGDGTRLSIL.

CDR3 nucleotide sequence: TGCGCCAGCAGCTTGGAGGCAGGGGTATACAATGAGCAGTTCTTC. Its translation is CASSLEAGVYNEQFF. This chain uses TRBV5-1 with TRBJ2-1; possible D gene TRBD1, 6 bases. This CDR3 region has 15 residues. V lost 0 bases and J 4 bases, leaving 11 bases between the germline ends. The germline CDR1 and CDR2 sequences are SGHRS and YFSETQ.

J is TRBJ1-6 and V is TRBV27; D unresolved. Per the germline V gene, CDR1 is MNHEY and CDR2 is SMNVEV (reference sequence). The V end lost 2 bases, the J end lost 8 bases, and 7 bases lay between the germline ends. This CDR3 region has 13 residues. The CDR3 sequence is CASSLVRDSPLHF. The CDR3 nucleotides are TGTGCCAGCAGTTTAGTGAGAGATTCACCCCTCCACTTT.

The chain has TRBV9 and TRBJ2-1; 12 nucleotides match TRBD2. Losses at the gene ends were 4 bases for V and 6 bases for J; bases not matched to a gene: 8. CDR1 and CDR2 (germline): SGDLS, YYNGEE. This CDR3 is built from 16 residues. CDR3 in amino acids: CASSLKTSGSSNEQFF. In DNA, the CDR3 is TGTGCCAGCAGCCTAAAGACTAGCGGGAGTTCCAATGAGCAGTTCTTC. Full variable domain (remainder filled in from reference TRBV9 and TRBJ2-1): DSGVTQTPKHLITATGQRVTLRCSPRSGDLSVYWYQQSLDQGLQFLIQYYNGEERAKGNILERFSAQQFPDLHSELNLSSLELGDSALYFCASSLKTSGSSNEQFFGPGTRLTVL.

This sequence joins TRBV4-3 and TRBJ2-1; 10 bases are shared with TRBD2. Germline V gene lookup returns CDR1 LGHNA and CDR2 YSLEER. The ends lost 4 bases at V and 6 bases at J; junction bases unmatched: 9. The CDR3 runs to 16 residues. The CDR3 protein is CASSRVLSGRGNEQFF. The CDR3 DNA sequence: TGCGCCAGCAGCCGCGTACTGAGCGGGAGGGGCAATGAGCAGTTCTTC.

V is TRBV7-8 and J is TRBJ1-5, with TRBD1 matching 7 bases. Germline V lookup: CDR1 SGHVS, CDR2 FQNEAQ. This CDR3 spans 16 amino acids. Trimming at V came to 5 bases and at J to 3 bases, leaving 10 bases not matched to a gene. The CDR3 DNA reads as TGTGCCAGCAGCCTAAGACAGGGCCGAAACAATCAGCCCCAGCATTTT. Translating gives CASSLRQGRNNQPQHF.

This chain uses TRBV14 with TRBJ1-1, with D unresolved. This CDR3 is built from 11 residues. CDR1 SGHDN and CDR2 FVKESK come from the germline V gene. V lost 2 bases and J 5 bases, leaving 3 bases between the germline ends. The CDR3 is CASSQHTEAFF. CDR3 nucleotides: TGTGCCAGCAGCCAACATACTGAAGCTTTCTTT.

V gene TRBV10-2 combines with J gene TRBJ2-5; possible D gene TRBD2, 6 bases. Germline lookup yields CDR1 WSHSY and CDR2 SAAADI. Deletions cut 10 bases from V and 5 bases from J, with 17 bases between. This CDR3 has 13 amino acids. CDR3 nucleotides: TGCGCCATCTGGAGGGCCGGGGAGGAGACCCAGTACTTC. Its translation: CAIWRAGEETQYF.

The chain joins TRBV10-3 to TRBJ1-1; possible D gene TRBD1, 6 bases. V lost 2 bases to trimming and J lost 1 base, with 11 bases between them. The CDR3 runs 15 residues. Germline CDR1 ENHRY, CDR2 SYGVKD. The CDR3 DNA sequence: TGTGCCATCAGTGAGCCCCTGGACAGGAACACTGAAGCTTTCTTT. This gives the protein CAISEPLDRNTEAFF.

The chain joins TRBV5-1 to TRBJ1-1; 8 positions match TRBD1. The CDR3 is made up of 16 amino acids. In germline, CDR1 is SGHRS, CDR2 YFSETQ. The ends lost 4 bases at V and 1 base at J; junction bases unmatched: 9. CDR3 in amino acids: CASSLHPDRANTEAFF. The CDR3 region has the DNA TGCGCCAGCAGCCTCCACCCGGACAGGGCGAACACTGAAGCTTTCTTT.

The chain has TRBV18 and TRBJ2-3; the D gene is possibly TRBD2 (5 bases). Germline CDR1 KGHSH, CDR2 LQKENI. CDR3 length: 14 residues. Trimming cost V 0 bases and J 3 bases, with 7 bases left between them. The DNA for the CDR3 is TGTGCCAGCTCACCACCGGCGGGTACAGATACGCAGTATTTT. This encodes CASSPPAGTDTQYF. Supplemented by reference TRBV18 and TRBJ2-3, the full variable domain reads NAGVMQNPRHLVRRRGQEARLRCSPMKGHSHVYWYRQLPEEGLKFMVYLQKENIIDESGMPKERFSAEFPKEGPSILRIQQVVRGDSAAYFCASSPPAGTDTQYFGPGTRLTVL.

The J gene is TRBJ1-1, the V gene TRBV6-6; no definite D call. The CDR3 extends over 11 amino acids. The ends were cut back, 8 bases at V and 1 base at J, with 5 bases in the middle. Germline V lookup: CDR1 MNHNY, CDR2 SVGAGI (reference sequence). As DNA, the CDR3 is TGTGCCAGCGCCAGGAACACTGAAGCTTTCTTT. Protein product: CASARNTEAFF.

The chain employs TRBV5-6 and TRBJ1-2, with D perhaps TRBD1 (5 bases). From germline, CDR1 is SGHDT and CDR2 YYEEEE. Trimming pared 1 base from V and 1 base from J, leaving 11 bases between. This CDR3 is built from 15 residues. The CDR3 region is CASSLFVGVNYGYTF. For the CDR3, the DNA is TGTGCCAGCAGCTTGTTTGTAGGGGTTAACTATGGCTACACCTTC.

The chain is built from TRBV7-8 and TRBJ2-5; a weak D match, TRBD1 (5 bases). The germline V gene encodes CDR1 SGHVS and CDR2 FQNEAQ. Trimming took off 5 bases at V and 9 bases at J, with 13 bases between the two ends. This CDR3 comprises 12 residues. CDR3 bases: TGTGCCAGCAGCCCATTAACAGGATCCCAGTACTTC. Protein product: CASSPLTGSQYF.

V usage is TRBV4-2 and J usage is TRBJ2-5; 8 bases line up with TRBD1. This CDR3 is 16 amino acids long. The germline CDR1 and CDR2 sequences are LGHNA and YNFKEQ. The V segment lost 1 base and the J segment 2 bases; nucleotides outside the gene matches: 6. CDR3 in amino acids: CASSQARTGPQETQYF. The DNA for the CDR3 is TGTGCCAGCAGCCAAGCACGGACAGGGCCGCAAGAGACCCAGTACTTC.

The chain employs TRBV6-5 and TRBJ2-2; D may be TRBD2 (6 bases). Germline CDR1 MNHEY, CDR2 SVGAGI. Trimming removed 1 base from V and 5 bases from J, with 11 bases in between. The CDR3 spans 15 residues. CDR3 amino acids: CASSYLRAGTGELFF. Here the CDR3 DNA reads TGTGCCAGCAGTTACTTGAGGGCGGGGACCGGGGAGCTGTTTTTT.

The chain couples TRBV30 to TRBJ2-1, with 8 bases fitting TRBD2. The trim removed 0 bases at V and 6 bases at J, leaving 10 bases unmatched. The CDR3 contains 16 residues. Germline-derived CDR1 and CDR2 are GTSNPN and SVGIG (reference sequence). CDR3 nucleotides: TGTGCCTGGAGTGTACGGAGCGGGAGTCCTCGCAATGAGCAGTTCTTC. Translating it yields CAWSVRSGSPRNEQFF.

The chain combines TRBV28 with TRBJ2-7, with D maybe TRBD2 (5 bases). This CDR3 region has 16 residues. Germline V gene sequence: CDR1 MDHEN, CDR2 SYDVKM. V was cut by 2 bases and J by 2 bases, with 16 bases left in between. The CDR3 is CASSLEGFPNTYEQYF. For the CDR3, the DNA is TGTGCCAGCAGTTTAGAGGGTTTCCCCAACACCTACGAGCAGTACTTC.

The chain couples TRBV5-1 to TRBJ1-1, with a weak D call TRBD1 (6 bases). Trimming left V 1 base short and J 5 bases short, with 12 bases between. Per the germline V gene, CDR1 is SGHRS and CDR2 is YFSETQ. The CDR3 is made up of 14 amino acids. The CDR3 nucleotides are TGCGCCAGCAGCTTGCAGGGGCTGAGGACTGAAGCTTTCTTT. It translates to CASSLQGLRTEAFF.

The gene calls are TRBV6-1 and TRBJ2-2; a possible D gene is TRBD1 (5 bases). The CDR3 has 15 residues. Germline V gene lookup returns CDR1 MNHNS and CDR2 SASEGT. The ends were cut back, 7 bases at V and 2 bases at J, with 14 bases in the middle. The CDR3 loop is CASNIGAANTGELFF. Here the CDR3 DNA reads TGTGCCAGCAACATAGGGGCAGCAAACACCGGGGAGCTGTTTTTT.

This chain joins TRBV18 and TRBJ2-5, with TRBD2 as a possible D gene (6 bases). Between the trimmed V and J ends, which lost 3 bases and 7 bases, there was a span of 15 bases. CDR3 size: 14 residues. CDR1 is KGHSH and CDR2 is LQKENI in the germline V gene. The CDR3 spells CASSPRDSQVTQYF. The CDR3 nucleotides read TGTGCCAGCTCACCCCGGGACTCCCAGGTGACCCAGTACTTC.

The chain uses TRBV29-1 and TRBJ2-3; a weak D match, TRBD2 (5 bases). The V end was cut by 7 bases, the J end by 0 bases, with 11 bases between. The germline gives CDR1 SQVTM, CDR2 ANQGSEA. This CDR3 comprises 13 residues. CDR3 sequence: CSGWTGSTDTQYF. Here the CDR3 DNA reads TGCAGCGGATGGACTGGAAGCACAGATACGCAGTATTTT.

The rearrangement links TRBV19 to TRBJ2-3, with 7 bases aligning to TRBD1. The J segment lost 1 base and the V segment lost 5 bases, leaving 9 bases of the junction unmatched. This CDR3 region has 16 residues. Germline V lookup: CDR1 LNHDA, CDR2 SQIVND (reference sequence). In nucleotides, the CDR3 is TGTGCCAGTAGTGGGCAGGGGGTGGTCGGCACAGATACGCAGTATTTT. It codes for CASSGQGVVGTDTQYF. Complete variable domain (other parts from reference TRBV19 and TRBJ2-3): DGGITQSPKYLFRKEGQNVTLSCEQNLNHDAMYWYRQDPGQGLRLIYYSQIVNDFQKGDIAEGYSVSREKKESFPLTVTSAQKNPTAFYLCASSGQGVVGTDTQYFGPGTRLTVL.

V and J are TRBV27 and TRBJ2-7, with TRBD1 matching 8 bases. The junction had 8 bases not matched to a gene; V was cut back by 5 bases and J by 5 bases. CDR3 length equals 14 residues. Germline V gives CDR1 MNHEY, CDR2 SMNVEV (reference sequence). The CDR3 loop reads CASSQRTGLHEQYF. Written as DNA, the CDR3 is TGTGCCAGCAGTCAACGGACAGGGCTCCACGAGCAGTACTTC.